The 31 T cell receptor beta chains reported below all come from one sample, sequenced in a study of blood T cell repertoires in COVID-19. TCRdb's copy holds only in-frame clones and misses some; the assay was immunoSEQ multiplex PCR. Of about 200,000 clones listed, 88% are singletons. The sample consisted of peripheral blood. These receptors were collected from a human donor in a cohort sampled during active COVID-19.

The rearrangement joins TRBV15 to TRBJ2-1, with 8 bases lining up with TRBD1. This CDR3 region has 17 residues. V lost 0 bases to trimming and J lost 9 bases; unmatched junction nucleotides: 13. Germline lookup yields CDR1 LNHNV and CDR2 YYDKDF (reference sequence). This CDR3 is CATSREGPGTGNSEQFF. CDR3 sequence (DNA): TGTGCCACCAGCAGAGAAGGTCCCGGGACAGGCAATAGTGAGCAGTTCTTC.

This clone was counted a few times. The rearrangement joins TRBV7-9 to TRBJ2-7; D might be TRBD1 (6 bases). V lost 3 bases and J 0 bases, leaving 9 bases between the germline ends. The CDR3 extends over 14 amino acids. Germline V gives CDR1 SEHNR, CDR2 FQNEAQ (reference sequence). The DNA for the CDR3 is TGTGCCAGCAGCTTTACAGGGTTCTCCTACGAGCAGTACTTC. Encoded protein: CASSFTGFSYEQYF.

This clone has just one count. The J gene is TRBJ2-7, the V gene TRBV6-6; possibly TRBD1 for D (6 bases). CDR1 and CDR2 from the germline V gene are MNHNY and SVGAGI (reference sequence). CDR3 length: 15 residues. V shed 6 bases and J shed 4 bases, with 19 bases lying between them. The CDR3 DNA reads as TGTGCCAGCAGCGGGCAAACGACAGGCTTTTACGAGCAGTACTTC. It codes for CASSGQTTGFYEQYF.

The chain employs TRBV2 and TRBJ1-2; a weak D match, TRBD1 (6 bases). This CDR3 comprises 15 residues. Germline V gene sequence: CDR1 SNHLY, CDR2 FYNNEI. V was trimmed by 2 bases and J by 5 bases, leaving 15 bases between them. CDR3 sequence reads: CASSEIGQQGYGYTF. The CDR3 nucleotides are TGTGCCAGCAGTGAAATTGGACAGCAAGGATATGGCTACACCTTC.

Details on this clone: The identical CDR3 is also encoded by other nucleotide sequences in the sample. The chain combines TRBV2 with TRBJ1-2, with D perhaps TRBD1 (6 bases). V was cut by 4 bases and J by 2 bases, with 8 bases left in between. The germline V gene encodes CDR1 SNHLY and CDR2 FYNNEI. This CDR3 is 13 amino acids long. The CDR3 reads CASSGTGNYGYTF. Written as DNA, the CDR3 is TGTGCCAGCAGTGGAACAGGGAACTATGGCTACACCTTC.

The V and J genes are TRBV24-1 and TRBJ2-3, with D possibly TRBD2 on 5 matching bases. CDR1 is KGHDR and CDR2 is SFDVKD in the germline V gene. With 3 bases removed from V and 1 base from J, the gap between germline ends came to 19 bases. The CDR3 spans 18 residues. CDR3 in DNA: TGTGCCACCAGTGATCCCCTAACTAGTCACGCGGGCACAGATACGCAGTATTTT. The encoded protein is CATSDPLTSHAGTDTQYF.

This clone was found once. The J gene is TRBJ1-2, the V gene TRBV19; D uncertain. CDR1 and CDR2 (germline): LNHDA, SQIVND (reference sequence). V shed 2 bases and J shed 6 bases, with 13 bases lying between them. The CDR3 consists of 14 residues. The DNA of the CDR3 is TGTGCCAGTAGTATACAAACCTCCCTACATGGCTACACCTTC. This translates into CASSIQTSLHGYTF.

This chain uses TRBV4-2 with TRBJ2-2; possible D gene TRBD2, 7 bases. Trimming pared 0 bases from V and 4 bases from J, leaving 18 bases between. Germline V lookup: CDR1 LGHNA, CDR2 YNFKEQ. This CDR3 has 18 amino acids. CDR3 bases: TGTGCCAGCAGCCAAGAACCCCGGGGGGCGGGAGTCACCGGGGAGCTGTTTTTT. This codes for CASSQEPRGAGVTGELFF.

The chain uses TRBV28 and TRBJ2-7; weak D call: TRBD1 (7 bases). The CDR3 spans 15 residues. Deletions cut 6 bases from V and 4 bases from J, with 19 bases between. Germline assignment: CDR1 MDHEN and CDR2 SYDVKM. Written as DNA, the CDR3 is TGTGCCAGCAGCCCCCGGGACAGACTAGGTTACGAGCAGTACTTC. Translated, it gives CASSPRDRLGYEQYF.

The V gene is TRBV19, the J gene TRBJ1-1; 8 bases map to TRBD1. CDR3 length: 15 amino acids. Germline lookup yields CDR1 LNHDA and CDR2 SQIVND (reference sequence). The J segment lost 4 bases and the V segment lost 3 bases, leaving 7 bases of the junction unmatched. CDR3 sequence (DNA): TGTGCCAGTAGTATTGGGGACAGGTTACCCACTGAAGCTTTCTTT. Translating gives CASSIGDRLPTEAFF.

The chain couples TRBV3-1 (or the pseudogene TRBV3-2) to TRBJ2-7, with 11 bases lining up with TRBD2. CDR1 LGHDT and CDR2 YNNKEL come from the germline V gene (reference sequence). This CDR3 has 20 residues. The trim removed 1 base at V and 0 bases at J, leaving 14 bases unmatched. The CDR3 sequence: CASSQAPKELAGGSSYEQYF. The CDR3 nucleotides are TGTGCCAGCAGCCAAGCTCCTAAGGAGCTAGCGGGGGGCAGCTCCTACGAGCAGTACTTC.

The J gene is TRBJ2-3, the V gene TRBV6-4; TRBD2 matches 10 bases. Losses at the gene ends were 5 bases for V and 4 bases for J; bases not matched to a gene: 6. The CDR3 is made up of 15 amino acids. Germline CDR1 MRHNA, CDR2 SNTAGT. The CDR3 region has the DNA TGTGCCAGCAGTTCTCTAGCGGGAGCGGCAGATACGCAGTATTTT. Translating it yields CASSSLAGAADTQYF.

In its sample, this clone was seen once. The sample has other DNA sequences that encode this CDR3 too. The chain joins TRBV18 to TRBJ2-1, with TRBD2 identical over 9 bases. Germline V gives CDR1 KGHSH, CDR2 LQKENI. V trimming: 3 bases; J trimming: 7 bases; junction bases outside the gene matches: 4. This CDR3 region has 14 residues. CDR3 sequence reads: CASSPGLAGNEQFF. The CDR3 nucleotides are TGTGCCAGCTCACCGGGGCTAGCGGGGAATGAGCAGTTCTTC.

This clone showed up just a few times. The rearrangement joins TRBV27 to TRBJ2-4; 7 nucleotides line up with TRBD2. The CDR3 length is 20 residues. The V gene's germline CDR1 is MNHEY and CDR2 SMNVEV (reference sequence). J gave up 0 bases and V 4 bases, and 18 bases lay outside the gene matches. The CDR3: CASSSTLRGGVILAKNIQYF. DNA for the CDR3: TGTGCCAGCAGTTCGACGTTAAGGGGAGGGGTAATACTAGCCAAAAACATTCAGTACTTC.

Here the CDR3 DNA reads TGTGCCAGCAGCCCTGGACAGGGCGCGTACGAGACCCAGTACTTC. It is translated as CASSPGQGAYETQYF. This chain joins TRBV7-2 and TRBJ2-5, with 8 bases identical to TRBD1. Germline CDR1 is SGHTA and CDR2 is FQGNSA. This CDR3 region has 15 residues. With V trimmed by 5 bases and J by 5 bases, 10 bases remained unmatched.

The J gene is TRBJ2-5, the V gene TRBV7-9; no clear D. Germline lookup yields CDR1 SEHNR and CDR2 FQNEAQ (reference sequence). Trimming took 5 bases from V and 2 from J, leaving 9 bases between them. The length of the CDR3 is 13 residues. The CDR3 DNA is TGTGCCAGCAGCCAGACATCGCAAGAGACCCAGTACTTC. Its translation is CASSQTSQETQYF.

The chain carries TRBV4-3 and TRBJ2-2; possible D gene TRBD1, 5 bases. The CDR3 has 15 amino acids. Trimming shortened V by 0 bases and J by 3 bases, and 8 bases separated the two germline ends. CDR1 is LGHNA and CDR2 is YSLEER in the germline V gene. CDR3 residues: CASSQDRTYTGELFF. The DNA of the CDR3 is TGCGCCAGCAGCCAAGACCGGACATACACCGGGGAGCTGTTTTTT.

The CDR3 nucleotides read TGCGCCAGCAGCGAATCAGGGTATCCGGATTCACCCCTCCACTTT. It encodes CASSESGYPDSPLHF. This rearrangement joins TRBV5-1 to TRBJ1-6; tentatively, D is TRBD1 (5 bases). V shed 4 bases and J shed 8 bases, with 16 bases lying between them. This CDR3 is 15 amino acids long. Germline assignment: CDR1 SGHRS and CDR2 YFSETQ.

CDR3 protein: CASSPRTLGDTEAFF. CDR3 nucleotide sequence: TGTGCCAGTAGTCCAAGGACGTTAGGGGACACTGAAGCTTTCTTT. The gene calls are TRBV19 and TRBJ1-1, with D possibly being TRBD1 (5 bases). Trimming pared 5 bases from V and 3 bases from J, leaving 16 bases between. CDR1 and CDR2 (germline): LNHDA, SQIVND (reference sequence). There are 15 residues in the CDR3.

This clone appeared a single time. V and J are TRBV4-1 and TRBJ2-3, with a tentative D call TRBD1 (5 bases). The germline V and J ends were trimmed by 4 bases and 3 bases, with 17 bases remaining between them. The CDR3 extends over 16 amino acids. Germline lookup yields CDR1 MGHRA and CDR2 YSYEKL. Written as DNA, the CDR3 is TGCGCCAGCAGCCTCAGGGTAGCCGGAGTTACAGATACGCAGTATTTT. It is translated as CASSLRVAGVTDTQYF.

The genes are TRBV19 and TRBJ1-5, with D possibly matching TRBD1 (5 bases). From germline, CDR1 is LNHDA and CDR2 SQIVND (reference sequence). The CDR3 extends over 15 amino acids. V was clipped by 2 bases and J by 3 bases, with 11 bases between them. CDR3 residues: CASSIRRGNNQPQHF. In DNA form, the CDR3 reads TGTGCCAGTAGTATAAGGCGGGGGAACAATCAGCCCCAGCATTTT.

The genes are TRBV7-2 and TRBJ2-1; the match to TRBD2 covers 7 bases. The germline gives CDR1 SGHTA, CDR2 FQGNSA. This CDR3 is built from 11 residues. V dropped 5 bases and J dropped 10; count of bases not matched to a gene: 2. Here the CDR3 reads CASSRAGEQFF. The CDR3 DNA reads as TGTGCCAGCAGCCGAGCGGGGGAGCAGTTCTTC.

This chain connects TRBV4-1 to TRBJ2-7; perhaps TRBD2 as D (6 bases). V was cut by 5 bases and J by 4 bases, with 6 bases left in between. The CDR3 is made up of 11 amino acids. The V gene's germline CDR1 is MGHRA and CDR2 YSYEKL. The CDR3 nucleotides read TGCGCCAGCAGCGGAGGGTACGAGCAGTACTTC. Translating gives CASSGGYEQYF.

The chain carries TRBV9 and TRBJ1-2; D not resolved. Trimming took 0 bases from V and 4 from J, leaving 19 bases between them. Germline assignment: CDR1 SGDLS and CDR2 YYNGEE. The length of the CDR3 is 17 residues. The CDR3 protein is CASSVDPSSGGGYGYTF. CDR3 nucleotide sequence: TGTGCCAGCAGCGTAGACCCCTCATCGGGCGGAGGCTATGGCTACACCTTC.

The sample holds one count of this clone. The chain joins TRBV4-1 to TRBJ1-3; weak D call: TRBD1 (5 bases). CDR1 is MGHRA, CDR2 YSYEKL, per germline. The V and J ends lost 1 base and 3 bases respectively, with 13 bases between them. CDR3 length equals 16 residues. This CDR3 reads CASSQAAQVVGNTIYF. The CDR3 region has the DNA TGCGCCAGCAGCCAAGCGGCACAGGTTGTTGGAAACACCATATATTTT.

The chain is built from TRBV9 and TRBJ1-2; a weak D match, TRBD1 (5 bases). This CDR3 is built from 11 residues. V dropped 7 bases and J dropped 5 bases, with 9 bases sitting between them. CDR1 and CDR2 (germline): SGDLS, YYNGEE. CDR3 sequence reads: CASQGLYGYTF. The CDR3 bases are TGTGCCAGCCAGGGCCTTTATGGCTACACCTTC. Drawing the rest from reference TRBV9 and TRBJ1-2, the complete variable domain is DSGVTQTPKHLITATGQRVTLRCSPRSGDLSVYWYQQSLDQGLQFLIQYYNGEERAKGNILERFSAQQFPDLHSELNLSSLELGDSALYFCASQGLYGYTFGSGTRLTVV.

The rearrangement joins TRBV7-2 to TRBJ2-3; D call uncertain. With 2 bases removed from V and 4 bases from J, the gap between germline ends came to 10 bases. CDR3 length equals 14 residues. Germline CDR1 is SGHTA and CDR2 is FQGNSA. CDR3 DNA: TGTGCCAGCAGCTTATCCACATTTCCAGATACGCAGTATTTT. Its translation: CASSLSTFPDTQYF. Together with reference TRBV7-2 and TRBJ2-3, the CDR3 gives the full variable domain: GAGVSQSPSNKVTEKGKDVELRCDPISGHTALYWYRQSLGQGLEFLIYFQGNSAPDKSGLPSDRFSAERTGGSVSTLTIQRTQQEDSAVYLCASSLSTFPDTQYFGPGTRLTVL.

The chain combines TRBV24-1 with TRBJ1-6; a weak D match, TRBD1 (6 bases). The CDR3 consists of 16 residues. Trimming cost V 9 bases and J 7 bases, with 21 bases left between them. The V gene's germline CDR1 is KGHDR and CDR2 SFDVKD. The CDR3 nucleotides read TGTGCCACCTTTCCTTCTCTAGACAGGATAAATTCACCCCTCCACTTT. The encoded protein is CATFPSLDRINSPLHF.

CDR3 sequence: CASSLPTDTQYF. As DNA, the CDR3 is TGCGCCAGCAGCCTACCCACAGATACGCAGTATTTT. V usage is TRBV5-1 and J usage is TRBJ2-3; D is ambiguous. The V end was cut by 4 bases, the J end by 2 bases, with 5 bases between. Germline-derived CDR1 and CDR2 are SGHRS and YFSETQ. CDR3 size: 12 residues.

The genes are TRBV4-1 and TRBJ1-1, with 8 bases fitting TRBD1. V gave up 6 bases and J gave up 7 bases; unmatched junction bases: 7. CDR1 and CDR2 (germline): MGHRA, YSYEKL. CDR3 length equals 13 residues. CDR3 sequence (DNA): TGCGCCAGCAGGAAACAGGGGGATATTGAAGCTTTCTTT. Amino acids: CASRKQGDIEAFF.

The rearrangement links TRBV2 to TRBJ2-7; 7 bases fit TRBD2. V lost 8 bases to trimming and J lost 4 bases; unmatched junction nucleotides: 11. This CDR3 is 14 amino acids long. Germline assignment: CDR1 SNHLY and CDR2 FYNNEI. The CDR3 spells CASGGLTHSYEQYF. CDR3 DNA sequence: TGTGCCAGCGGGGGACTAACTCATTCTTACGAGCAGTACTTC.